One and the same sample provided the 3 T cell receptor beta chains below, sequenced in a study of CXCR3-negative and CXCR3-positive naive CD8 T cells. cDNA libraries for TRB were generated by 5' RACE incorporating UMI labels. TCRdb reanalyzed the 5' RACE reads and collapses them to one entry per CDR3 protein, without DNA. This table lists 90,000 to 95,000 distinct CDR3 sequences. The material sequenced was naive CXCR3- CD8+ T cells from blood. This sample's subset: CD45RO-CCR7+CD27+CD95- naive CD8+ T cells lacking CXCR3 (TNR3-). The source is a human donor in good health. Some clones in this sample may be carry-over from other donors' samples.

The CDR3 spells CATGRSINEQFF. The chain has TRBV10-3 and TRBJ2-1; TCRdb selects TRBD1, and the lack of DNA leaves this call unchecked. The germline V gene has CDR1 ENHRY and CDR2 SYGVKD. The CDR3 loop spans 12 amino acids.

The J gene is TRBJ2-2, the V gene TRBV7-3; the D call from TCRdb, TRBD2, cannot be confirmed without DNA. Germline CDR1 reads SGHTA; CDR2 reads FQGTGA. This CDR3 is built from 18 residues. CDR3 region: CASSLTFTSGRFTGELFF.

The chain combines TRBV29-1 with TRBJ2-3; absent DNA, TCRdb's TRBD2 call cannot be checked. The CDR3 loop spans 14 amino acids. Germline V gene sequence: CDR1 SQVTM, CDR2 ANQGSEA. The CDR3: CSVPAPATGWAQYF.